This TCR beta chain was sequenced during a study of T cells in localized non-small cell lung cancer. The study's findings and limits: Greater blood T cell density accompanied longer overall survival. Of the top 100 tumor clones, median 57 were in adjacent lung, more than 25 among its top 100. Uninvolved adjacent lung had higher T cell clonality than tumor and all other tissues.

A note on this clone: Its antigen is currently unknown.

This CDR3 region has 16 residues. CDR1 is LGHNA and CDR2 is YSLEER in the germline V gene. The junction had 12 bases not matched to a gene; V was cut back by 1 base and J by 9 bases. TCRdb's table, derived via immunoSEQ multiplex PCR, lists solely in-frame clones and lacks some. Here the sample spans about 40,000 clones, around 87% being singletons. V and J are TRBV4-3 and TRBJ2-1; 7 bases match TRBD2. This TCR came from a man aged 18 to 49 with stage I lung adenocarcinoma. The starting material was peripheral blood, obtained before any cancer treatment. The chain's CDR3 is CASSQVRVAGSSEQFF. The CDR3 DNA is TGCGCCAGCAGCCAAGTCAGGGTAGCGGGCTCAAGTGAGCAGTTCTTC.